Presented here are 20 T cell receptor beta chains from one specimen sequenced in a study of blood T cell repertoires in COVID-19. Sequencing was performed with immunoSEQ multiplex PCR; in TCRdb, only in-frame clones are kept and a portion is missing. This sample has approximately 400,000 clones; about four fifths occur once, and the top ten carry 1.1%. Sequenced: peripheral blood. These receptors originate from a human donor with acute or convalescent COVID-19. The donor label of this sample is uncertain.

V and J are TRBV30 and TRBJ1-6; D call uncertain. The CDR3 contains 12 residues. V was cut by 2 bases and J by 10 bases, with 9 bases left in between. Germline CDR1 and CDR2: GTSNPN and SVGIG (reference sequence). The CDR3 DNA is TGTGCCTGGAGTCGTCCCGGGTCACCCCTCCACTTT. Protein: CAWSRPGSPLHF.

The chain joins TRBV18 to TRBJ2-5; a weak D match, TRBD2 (5 bases). V was clipped by 1 base and J by 5 bases, with 14 bases between them. Per the germline V gene, CDR1 is KGHSH and CDR2 is LQKENI. The CDR3 runs to 15 residues. CDR3 in DNA: TGTGCCAGCTCACCACGTTTCGGAGGATCGGAGACCCAGTACTTC. Amino acids: CASSPRFGGSETQYF.

This chain connects TRBV11-2 to TRBJ2-1, with TRBD2 matching over 7 bases. The germline CDR1 and CDR2 sequences are SGHAT and FQNNGV. After removal of 3 bases from V and 3 bases from J, the junction contained 8 bases not matched to a gene. The CDR3 is made up of 16 amino acids. The CDR3 sequence is CASSFPSGGNYNEQFF. CDR3 DNA: TGTGCCAGCAGCTTCCCTAGCGGAGGAAACTACAATGAGCAGTTCTTC.

J is TRBJ2-3 and V is TRBV7-9; the match to TRBD1 covers 11 bases. CDR1 and CDR2 (germline): SEHNR, FQNEAQ (reference sequence). With 1 base clipped from V and 0 bases from J, the junction kept 6 bases outside the gene matches. The CDR3 length is 18 residues. The CDR3 sequence is CASSLVGGDRGSTDTQYF. The DNA for the CDR3 is TGTGCCAGCAGCTTAGTAGGCGGGGACAGGGGGAGCACAGATACGCAGTATTTT.

The rearrangement joins TRBV4-1 to TRBJ1-4; TRBD1 matches at 9 bases. There are 17 residues in the CDR3. Germline assignment: CDR1 MGHRA and CDR2 YSYEKL. Trimming at V came to 2 bases and at J to 4 bases, leaving 8 bases not matched to a gene. CDR3 in amino acids: CASSQLPDRGGNEKLFF. CDR3 sequence (DNA): TGCGCCAGCAGCCAACTCCCCGACAGGGGGGGTAATGAAAAACTGTTTTTT.

This sequence joins TRBV20-1 and TRBJ2-1; no reliable D call. V lost 1 base, J lost 9 bases, and 4 bases lay in between. Germline-derived CDR1 and CDR2 are DFQATT and SNEGSKA (reference sequence). The CDR3 sequence is 10 residues long. The CDR3, as DNA: TGCAGTGCTAGAGGAGGTGAGCAGTTCTTC. This codes for CSARGGEQFF.

The rearrangement joins TRBV5-1 to TRBJ2-2; 10 bases match TRBD2. Germline lookup yields CDR1 SGHRS and CDR2 YFSETQ. This CDR3 spans 14 amino acids. The V segment lost 4 bases and the J segment 6 bases; nucleotides outside the gene matches: 3. CDR3 nucleotides: TGCGCCAGCAGCAAAGGGACTAGCGCCGGGGAGCTGTTTTTT. Protein sequence: CASSKGTSAGELFF.

J is TRBJ2-7 and V is TRBV7-2; 9 positions agree with TRBD1. This CDR3 comprises 16 residues. Losses at the gene ends were 5 bases for V and 1 base for J; bases not matched to a gene: 9. CDR1 SGHTA and CDR2 FQGNSA come from the germline V gene. CDR3 residues: CASSRRTGAPSYEQYF. CDR3 in DNA: TGTGCCAGCAGCCGGCGGACAGGGGCGCCGTCCTACGAGCAGTACTTC.

The rearrangement uses TRBV3-1 (or the pseudogene TRBV3-2) and TRBJ1-5; no firm D call. Trimming shortened V by 1 base and J by 3 bases, and 7 bases separated the two germline ends. This CDR3 spans 14 amino acids. CDR1 is LGHDT, CDR2 YNNKEL, per germline (reference sequence). CDR3 protein: CASSQGVPNQPQHF. CDR3 in DNA: TGTGCCAGCAGCCAAGGAGTGCCCAATCAGCCCCAGCATTTT.

The rearrangement links TRBV5-5 to TRBJ2-2; D might be TRBD1 (5 bases). Germline V gene lookup returns CDR1 SGHKS and CDR2 YYEKEE (reference sequence). This CDR3 comprises 15 residues. The germline V and J ends were trimmed by 1 base and 6 bases, with 13 bases remaining between them. The CDR3 sequence: CASSLLQGFSGELFF. CDR3 coding DNA: TGTGCCAGCAGCTTGCTTCAGGGATTTTCCGGGGAGCTGTTTTTT.

This chain connects TRBV20-1 to TRBJ2-7; 13 bases map to TRBD2. Per the germline V gene, CDR1 is DFQATT and CDR2 is SNEGSKA (reference sequence). Trimming at V came to 3 bases and at J to 0 bases, leaving 8 bases not matched to a gene. The CDR3 sequence is 17 residues long. CDR3 amino acids: CSASAGTSGKSSYEQYF. The CDR3 nucleotides read TGCAGTGCTAGTGCCGGGACTAGCGGGAAAAGCTCCTACGAGCAGTACTTC.

DNA for the CDR3: TGTGCCAGCAGCCTACCGGGGTCCACAGATACGCAGTATTTT. It encodes CASSLPGSTDTQYF. V and J are TRBV14 and TRBJ2-3; weak D call: TRBD2 (5 bases). Germline assignment: CDR1 SGHDN and CDR2 FVKESK. CDR3 size: 14 residues. Trimming cost V 4 bases and J 2 bases, with 10 bases left between them.

The chain is built from TRBV10-2 and TRBJ1-3; the D gene is possibly TRBD1 (6 bases). This CDR3 has 16 amino acids. In germline, CDR1 is WSHSY, CDR2 SAAADI. Trimming removed 6 bases from V and 0 bases from J, with 15 bases in between. This CDR3 reads CASRPGHTGSGNTIYF. CDR3 in DNA: TGCGCCAGCAGGCCGGGACACACGGGCTCTGGAAACACCATATATTTT.

V is TRBV6-1 and J is TRBJ1-4; D unresolved. The V end was cut by 4 bases, the J end by 5 bases, with 17 bases between. Germline V gene data show CDR1 as MNHNS and CDR2 as SASEGT. The CDR3 is made up of 16 amino acids. The DNA for the CDR3 is TGTGCCAGCAGTGCCCGGGATGGGTCCAGGAATGAAAAACTGTTTTTT. This sequence encodes CASSARDGSRNEKLFF.

The rearrangement joins TRBV29-1 to TRBJ2-4; a weak D match, TRBD2 (6 bases). The CDR3 covers 14 residues. Germline V gene data show CDR1 as SQVTM and CDR2 as ANQGSEA. Trimming stripped 0 bases from V and 15 bases from J, with 21 bases between. CDR3 sequence: CSVEDQPPEGRMYF. CDR3 coding DNA: TGCAGCGTTGAAGACCAACCCCCGGAGGGCCGAATGTACTTC.

V gene TRBV5-1 combines with J gene TRBJ2-7; 11 nucleotides match TRBD2. After removal of 0 bases from V and 1 base from J, the junction contained 3 bases not matched to a gene. This CDR3 region has 16 residues. Germline CDR1 SGHRS, CDR2 YFSETQ. The CDR3 DNA sequence: TGCGCCAGCAGCTTGGTTAGACTAGCGGGGTCCTACGAGCAGTACTTC. Its protein product is CASSLVRLAGSYEQYF.

This clone was detected a few times. The V gene is TRBV5-1, the J gene TRBJ1-2; TRBD1 matches at 8 bases. CDR3 length equals 13 residues. CDR1 and CDR2 from the germline V gene are SGHRS and YFSETQ. The ends lost 4 bases at V and 10 bases at J; junction bases unmatched: 9. The CDR3 DNA sequence: TGCGCCAGCAGCCCTGACAGGGGATTTGACTACACCTTC. The encoded protein is CASSPDRGFDYTF.

The CDR3 protein is CASSVSLWTAHGYTF. The CDR3 DNA follows: TGTGCCAGCAGTGTATCCCTTTGGACAGCTCATGGCTACACCTTC. The chain has TRBV28 and TRBJ1-2, with D maybe TRBD1 (6 bases). Trimming left V 5 bases short and J 6 bases short, with 19 bases between. Germline V gene lookup returns CDR1 MDHEN and CDR2 SYDVKM. The CDR3 is 15 amino acids.

The chain recombines TRBV4-2 with TRBJ1-2; a possible D gene is TRBD1 (6 bases). The CDR3 consists of 16 residues. Germline lookup yields CDR1 LGHNA and CDR2 YNFKEQ. V was clipped by 1 base and J by 3 bases, with 15 bases between them. The CDR3: CASSQGQYRVDYGYTF. CDR3 coding DNA: TGTGCCAGCAGCCAAGGTCAATACAGGGTTGACTATGGCTACACCTTC.

This chain connects TRBV13 to TRBJ2-1; 9 bases match TRBD2. The CDR3 has 15 amino acids. V shed 5 bases, J shed 5 bases, and the junction held 7 bases outside the gene matches. The V gene's germline CDR1 is PRHDT and CDR2 FYEKMQ (reference sequence). The DNA for the CDR3 is TGTGCCAGCAGCCGACTAGCGGAAGGGAACAATGAGCAGTTCTTC. Translation gives CASSRLAEGNNEQFF.